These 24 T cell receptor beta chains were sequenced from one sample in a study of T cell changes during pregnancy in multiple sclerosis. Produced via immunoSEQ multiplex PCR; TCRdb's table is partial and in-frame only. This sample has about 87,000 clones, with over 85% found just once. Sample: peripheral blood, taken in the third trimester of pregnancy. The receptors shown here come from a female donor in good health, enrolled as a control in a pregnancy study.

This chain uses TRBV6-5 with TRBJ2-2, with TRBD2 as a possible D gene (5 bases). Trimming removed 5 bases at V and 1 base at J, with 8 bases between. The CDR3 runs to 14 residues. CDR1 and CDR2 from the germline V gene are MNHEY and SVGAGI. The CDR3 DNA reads TGTGCCAGCAGTCCGGGGAGGAACACCGGGGAGCTGTTTTTT. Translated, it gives CASSPGRNTGELFF.

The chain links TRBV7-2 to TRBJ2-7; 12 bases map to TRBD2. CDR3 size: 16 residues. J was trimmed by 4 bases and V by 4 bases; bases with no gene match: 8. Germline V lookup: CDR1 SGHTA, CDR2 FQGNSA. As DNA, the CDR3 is TGTGCCAGCAGCTCCCAGACTAGCGGGAGCATATACGAGCAGTACTTC. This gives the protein CASSSQTSGSIYEQYF. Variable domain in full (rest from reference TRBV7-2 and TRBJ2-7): GAGVSQSPSNKVTEKGKDVELRCDPISGHTALYWYRQSLGQGLEFLIYFQGNSAPDKSGLPSDRFSAERTGGSVSTLTIQRTQQEDSAVYLCASSSQTSGSIYEQYFGPGTRLTVT.

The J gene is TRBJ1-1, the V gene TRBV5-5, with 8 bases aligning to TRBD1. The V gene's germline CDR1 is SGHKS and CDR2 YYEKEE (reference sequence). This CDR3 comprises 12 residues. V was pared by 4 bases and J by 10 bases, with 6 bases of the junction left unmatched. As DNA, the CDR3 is TGTGCCAGCAGCCTGAGGACAGGGCCAGCTTTCTTT. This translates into CASSLRTGPAFF.

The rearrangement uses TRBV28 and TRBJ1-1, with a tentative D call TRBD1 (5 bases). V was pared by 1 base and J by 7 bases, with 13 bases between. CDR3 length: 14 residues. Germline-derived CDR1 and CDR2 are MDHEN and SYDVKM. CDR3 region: CASSLSAWGGEAFF. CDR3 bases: TGTGCCAGCAGTTTATCGGCGTGGGGGGGTGAAGCTTTCTTT.

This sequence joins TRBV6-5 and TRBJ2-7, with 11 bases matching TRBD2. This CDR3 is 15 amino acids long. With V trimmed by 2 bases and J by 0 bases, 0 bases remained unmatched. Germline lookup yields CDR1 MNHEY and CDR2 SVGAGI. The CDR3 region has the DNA TGTGCCAGCAGTTACGGACTAGCGGGCTCCTACGAGCAGTACTTC. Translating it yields CASSYGLAGSYEQYF.

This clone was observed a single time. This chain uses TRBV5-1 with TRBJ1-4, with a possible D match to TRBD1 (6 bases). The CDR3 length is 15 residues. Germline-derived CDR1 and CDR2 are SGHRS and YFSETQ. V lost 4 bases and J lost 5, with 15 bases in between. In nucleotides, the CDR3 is TGCGCCAGCAGCCCAACCACAGGGTCGAATGAAAAACTGTTTTTT. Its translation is CASSPTTGSNEKLFF.

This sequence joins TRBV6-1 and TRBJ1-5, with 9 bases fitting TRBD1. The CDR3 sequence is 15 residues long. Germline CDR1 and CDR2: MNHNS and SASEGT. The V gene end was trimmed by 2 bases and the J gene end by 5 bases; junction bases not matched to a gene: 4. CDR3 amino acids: CASSETRQGDQPQHF. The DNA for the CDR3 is TGTGCCAGCAGTGAAACCCGACAGGGGGATCAGCCCCAGCATTTT.

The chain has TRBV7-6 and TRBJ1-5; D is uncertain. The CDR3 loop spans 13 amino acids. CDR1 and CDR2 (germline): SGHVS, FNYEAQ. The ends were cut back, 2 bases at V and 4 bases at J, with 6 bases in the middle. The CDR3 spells CASSLRVNQPQHF. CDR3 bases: TGTGCCAGCAGCTTAAGAGTGAATCAGCCCCAGCATTTT.

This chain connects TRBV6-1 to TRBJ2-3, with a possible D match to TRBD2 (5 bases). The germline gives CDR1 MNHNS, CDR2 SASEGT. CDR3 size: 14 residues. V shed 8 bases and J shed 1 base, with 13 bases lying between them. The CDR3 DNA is TGTGCCAGCCCGGGAAGGGCTGGCACAGATACGCAGTATTTT. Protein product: CASPGRAGTDTQYF.

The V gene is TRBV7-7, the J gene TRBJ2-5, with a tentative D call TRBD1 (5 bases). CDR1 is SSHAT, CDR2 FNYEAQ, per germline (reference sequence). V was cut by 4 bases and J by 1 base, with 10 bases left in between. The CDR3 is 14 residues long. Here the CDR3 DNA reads TGTGCCAGCAGCTCCGAAGGGGCCCAAGAGACCCAGTACTTC. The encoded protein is CASSSEGAQETQYF.

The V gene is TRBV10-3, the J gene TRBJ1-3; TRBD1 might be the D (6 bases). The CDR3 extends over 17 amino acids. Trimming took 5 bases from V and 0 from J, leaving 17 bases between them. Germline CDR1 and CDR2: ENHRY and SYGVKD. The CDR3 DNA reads TGTGCCATCAGTTCTATTCGGACAGACAGCTCTGGAAACACCATATATTTT. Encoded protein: CAISSIRTDSSGNTIYF.

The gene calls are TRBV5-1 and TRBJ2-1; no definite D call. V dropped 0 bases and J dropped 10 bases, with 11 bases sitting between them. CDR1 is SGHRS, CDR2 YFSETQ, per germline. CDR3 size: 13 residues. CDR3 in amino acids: CASSLVGSAEQFF. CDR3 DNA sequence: TGCGCCAGCAGCTTGGTCGGGTCGGCCGAGCAGTTCTTC. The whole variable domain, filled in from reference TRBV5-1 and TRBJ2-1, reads KAGVTQTPRYLIKTRGQQVTLSCSPISGHRSVSWYQQTPGQGLQFLFEYFSETQRNKGNFPGRFSGRQFSNSRSEMNVSTLELGDSALYLCASSLVGSAEQFFGPGTRLTVL.

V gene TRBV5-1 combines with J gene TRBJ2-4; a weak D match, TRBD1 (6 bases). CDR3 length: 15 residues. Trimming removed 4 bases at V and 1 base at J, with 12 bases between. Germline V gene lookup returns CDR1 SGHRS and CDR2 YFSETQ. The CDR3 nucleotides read TGCGCCAGCAGCCTGGACGGACAGGCCAAAAACATTCAGTACTTC. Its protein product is CASSLDGQAKNIQYF.

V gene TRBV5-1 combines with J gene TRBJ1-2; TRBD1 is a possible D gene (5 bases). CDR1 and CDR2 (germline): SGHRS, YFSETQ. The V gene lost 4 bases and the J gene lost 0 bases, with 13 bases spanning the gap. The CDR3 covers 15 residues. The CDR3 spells CASSQGAGTNYGYTF. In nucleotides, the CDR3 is TGCGCCAGCAGCCAAGGGGCAGGGACTAACTATGGCTACACCTTC.

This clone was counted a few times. CDR3 loop: CASSGDSSYEQYF. Written as DNA, the CDR3 is TGTGCCAGCAGTGGGGACAGTTCCTACGAGCAGTACTTC. This chain uses TRBV6-1 with TRBJ2-7; 7 bases match TRBD1. Looked up from germline, CDR1 is MNHNS and CDR2 is SASEGT. The CDR3 has 13 residues. V gave up 4 bases and J gave up 1 base; unmatched junction bases: 1.

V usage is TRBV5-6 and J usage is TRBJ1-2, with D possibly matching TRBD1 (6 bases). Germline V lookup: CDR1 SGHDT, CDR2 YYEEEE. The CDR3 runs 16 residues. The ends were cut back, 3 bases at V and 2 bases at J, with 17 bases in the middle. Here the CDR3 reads CASSSDPGGENYGYTF. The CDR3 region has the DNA TGTGCCAGCAGCTCAGACCCGGGGGGCGAAAACTATGGCTACACCTTC.

The CDR3 bases are TGTGCCAGTAGTAGCCAGTCCAGCTCCTACGAGCAGTACTTC. Its protein product is CASSSQSSSYEQYF. The chain couples TRBV19 to TRBJ2-7; D unclear. Trimming left V 4 bases short and J 0 bases short, with 10 bases between. Germline V CDR1 and CDR2: LNHDA, SQIVND (reference sequence). This CDR3 has 14 amino acids.

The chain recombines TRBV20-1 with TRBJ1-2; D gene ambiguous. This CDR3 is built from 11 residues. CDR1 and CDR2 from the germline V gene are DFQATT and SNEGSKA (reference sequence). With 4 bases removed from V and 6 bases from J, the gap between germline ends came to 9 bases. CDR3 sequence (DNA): TGCAGTGCTACCTCGAGGGATGGCTACACCTTC. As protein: CSATSRDGYTF.

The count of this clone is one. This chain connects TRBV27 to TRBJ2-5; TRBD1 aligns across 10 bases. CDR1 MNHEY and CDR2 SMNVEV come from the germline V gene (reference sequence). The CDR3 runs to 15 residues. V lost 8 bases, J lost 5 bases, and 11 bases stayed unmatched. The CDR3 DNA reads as TGTGCCAGCTCTACCGGGACAGGGGACGGGGAGACCCAGTACTTC. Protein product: CASSTGTGDGETQYF.

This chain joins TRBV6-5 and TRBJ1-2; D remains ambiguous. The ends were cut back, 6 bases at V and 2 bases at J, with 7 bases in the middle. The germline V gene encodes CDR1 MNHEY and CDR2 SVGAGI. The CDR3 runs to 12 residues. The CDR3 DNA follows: TGTGCCAGCAGACAGACCAACTATGGCTACACCTTC. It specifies CASRQTNYGYTF.

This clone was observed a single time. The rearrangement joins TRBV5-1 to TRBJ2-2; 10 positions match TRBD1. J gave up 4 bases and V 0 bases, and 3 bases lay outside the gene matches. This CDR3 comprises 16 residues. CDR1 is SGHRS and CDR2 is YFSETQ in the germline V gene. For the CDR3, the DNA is TGCGCCAGCAGCTTGGGGACAGGGGGAAGCACCGGGGAGCTGTTTTTT. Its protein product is CASSLGTGGSTGELFF.

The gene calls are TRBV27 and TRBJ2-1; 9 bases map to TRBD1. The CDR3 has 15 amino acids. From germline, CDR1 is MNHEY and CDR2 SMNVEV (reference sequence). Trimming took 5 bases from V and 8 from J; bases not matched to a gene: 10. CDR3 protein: CASSPGQGILDEQFF. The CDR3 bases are TGTGCCAGCAGTCCGGGACAGGGTATTCTCGATGAGCAGTTCTTC.

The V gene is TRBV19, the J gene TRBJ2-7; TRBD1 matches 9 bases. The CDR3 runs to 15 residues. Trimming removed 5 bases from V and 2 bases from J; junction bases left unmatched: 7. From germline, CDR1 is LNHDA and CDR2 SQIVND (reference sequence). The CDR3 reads CASSAGTGPAYEQYF. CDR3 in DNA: TGTGCCAGTAGTGCAGGGACAGGGCCAGCCTACGAGCAGTACTTC.

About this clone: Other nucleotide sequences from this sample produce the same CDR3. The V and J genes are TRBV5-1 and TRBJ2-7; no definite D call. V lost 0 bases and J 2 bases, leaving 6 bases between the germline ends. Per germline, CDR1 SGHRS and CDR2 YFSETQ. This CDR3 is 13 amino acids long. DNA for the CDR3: TGCGCCAGCAGCTTGGACAGACCCTACGAGCAGTACTTC. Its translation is CASSLDRPYEQYF.